This TCR beta chain stems from a study of control samples from healthy donors and cancer patients. V was trimmed by 6 bases and J by 0 bases, leaving 21 bases between them. The germline CDR1 and CDR2 sequences are MDHEN and SYDVKM. The CDR3 runs to 17 residues. Generated by immunoSEQ multiplex PCR, the TCRdb table keeps only in-frame clones and is missing some. The sample carries more than 150,000 clones, more than 85% recorded once. This clonotype was obtained from a man in his fifties in good health. The sample consisted of blood. V usage is TRBV28 and J usage is TRBJ2-7; D possibly matches TRBD1 or TRBD2 (5 bases each). The CDR3 DNA sequence: TGTGCCAGCAGCCCCTCCCCTGGGGGTCCCAGCTCCTACGAGCAGTACTTC. This codes for CASSPSPGGPSSYEQYF.